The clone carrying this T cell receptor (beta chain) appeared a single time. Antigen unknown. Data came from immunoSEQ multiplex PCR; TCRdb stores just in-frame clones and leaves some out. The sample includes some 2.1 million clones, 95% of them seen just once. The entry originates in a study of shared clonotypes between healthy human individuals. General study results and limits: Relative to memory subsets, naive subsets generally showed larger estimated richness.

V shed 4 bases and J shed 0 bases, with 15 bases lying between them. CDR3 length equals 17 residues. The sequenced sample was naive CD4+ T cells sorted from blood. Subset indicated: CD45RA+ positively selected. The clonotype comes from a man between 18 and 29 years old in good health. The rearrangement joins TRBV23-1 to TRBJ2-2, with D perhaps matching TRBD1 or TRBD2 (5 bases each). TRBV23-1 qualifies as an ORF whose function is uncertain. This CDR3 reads CASSPTGTLANTGELFF. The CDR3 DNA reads TGCGCCAGCAGTCCGACCGGGACGCTTGCGAACACCGGGGAGCTGTTTTTT.